Listed below are T cell receptor beta chains from one sample, sequenced in a study of blood T cell repertoires in COVID-19. Data came from immunoSEQ multiplex PCR; TCRdb stores just in-frame clones and leaves some out. The sample contains more than 150,000 clones, 75% to 90% of which appear only once. Specimen: peripheral blood. The source is a woman aged 40 to 50 with acute or convalescent COVID-19. Both conserved end residues are part of each CDR3. Each record gives: D gene, J gene, V gene, CDR3 DNA, CDR3 protein. D genes are given only for firm matches.

TRBD1	TRBJ2-7	TRBV7-8	TGTGCCAGCAGCTTACCGGGACAGGGGGAACTTTACGAGCAGTACTTC	CASSLPGQGELYEQYF
.	TRBJ1-5	TRBV18	TGTGCCAGCTCACCAAGCAGCGGGCAGTTCTCCCAGCATTTT	CASSPSSGQFSQHF
.	TRBJ1-1	TRBV27	TGTGCCAGCAGTTTATATTGGGGCCCCGCGGGGATCCTAAACACTGAAGCTTTCTTT	CASSLYWGPAGILNTEAFF
TRBD2	TRBJ2-2	TRBV14	TGTGCCAGCAGCCAAGCCGGGGGGAGGGAGCTGTTTTTT	CASSQAGGRELFF
TRBD1	TRBJ1-2	TRBV28	TGTGCCGGTGACAGGGGGAGCGGCTATGGCTACACCTTC	CAGDRGSGYGYTF
.	TRBJ1-4	TRBV29-1	TGCAGCGTTGCGCCGAGCCGGGATGAAAAACTGTTTTTT	CSVAPSRDEKLFF
TRBD1	TRBJ2-7	TRBV28	TGTGCCAGCAGACTTACAGGGGGCGAGCAGTACTTC	CASRLTGGEQYF
TRBD2	TRBJ2-3	TRBV10-3	TGTGCCATCAGTAGCGGGGTCACAGATACGCAGTATTTT	CAISSGVTDTQYF
.	TRBJ1-4	TRBV15	TGTGCCACCAGCAGAAACCCATCGGTCGGAGGCACTAATGAAAAACTGTTTTTT	CATSRNPSVGGTNEKLFF
.	TRBJ2-7	TRBV28	TGTGCCAGCAGTCCGCATTCGGACTATAGGTACGAGCAGTACTTC	CASSPHSDYRYEQYF
TRBD1	TRBJ1-2	TRBV4-2	TGTGCCAGCAGCCAAGATCGGGACAGGGGACGTGGCTACACCTTC	CASSQDRDRGRGYTF
TRBD1	TRBJ1-4	TRBV28	TGTGCCAGCAGTCGACTTACAGGGGGTGAGGAACTGTTTTTT	CASSRLTGGEELFF
.	TRBJ2-1	TRBV30	TGTGCCTGGAGTGTACTGGGATCCGGGGTCCACAATGAGCAGTTCTTC	CAWSVLGSGVHNEQFF